These 16 T cell receptor beta chains were all obtained from the same sample, sequenced in a study of cytomegalovirus exposure and HLA in healthy donors. PCR primers comprised 60 Vbeta and 13 Jbeta primers. Generated by immunoSEQ multiplex PCR, the TCRdb table keeps only in-frame clones and is missing some. The table lists tens of thousands of clones. Material: PBMCs. The source is a man younger than 40 in good health and CMV-seropositive.

This chain connects TRBV6-1 to TRBJ1-2; TRBD1 agrees at 7 bases. V shed 6 bases and J 1 base; nucleotides not matched to a gene: 8. CDR1 is MNHNS and CDR2 is SASEGT in the germline V gene. The CDR3 runs to 15 residues. CDR3: CASRVPGGHNYGYTF. CDR3 coding DNA: TGTGCCAGCAGGGTCCCAGGGGGACATAACTATGGCTACACCTTC.

J is TRBJ1-1 and V is TRBV29-1; 11 nucleotides line up with TRBD1. Germline V gene sequence: CDR1 SQVTM, CDR2 ANQGSEA. V trimming: 5 bases; J trimming: 5 bases; junction bases outside the gene matches: 7. The CDR3 length is 14 residues. CDR3 sequence: CSVSWTGGETEAFF. CDR3 sequence (DNA): TGCAGCGTTTCCTGGACAGGGGGCGAGACTGAAGCTTTCTTT.

The chain joins TRBV19 to TRBJ1-1; D is possibly TRBD1 (6 bases). CDR1 and CDR2 from the germline V gene are LNHDA and SQIVND (reference sequence). Trimming left V 10 bases short and J 2 bases short, with 20 bases between. CDR3 length: 15 amino acids. The CDR3 DNA is TGTGCCACTAACAGGCCAGGGGCCGGTAACACTGAAGCTTTCTTT. Protein: CATNRPGAGNTEAFF.

The chain has TRBV18 and TRBJ2-1, with D perhaps TRBD1 (6 bases). The CDR3 consists of 14 residues. The germline V and J ends were trimmed by 6 bases and 2 bases, with 11 bases remaining between them. Germline V gives CDR1 KGHSH, CDR2 LQKENI. The CDR3 DNA follows: TGTGCCAGCTCTACAGGGTCTCCCTACAATGAGCAGTTCTTC. Translated, it gives CASSTGSPYNEQFF.

The chain has TRBV7-2 and TRBJ2-5; 7 bases agree with TRBD2. The trim removed 5 bases at V and 9 bases at J, leaving 15 bases unmatched. CDR3 length: 15 residues. CDR1 SGHTA and CDR2 FQGNSA come from the germline V gene. In DNA form, the CDR3 reads TGTGCCAGCAGCCCCCCTCCTAGCGGAAGAATGGCCCAGTACTTC. Translated: CASSPPPSGRMAQYF.

The chain links TRBV7-9 to TRBJ1-6, with 8 bases lining up with TRBD1. The V gene end was trimmed by 5 bases and the J gene end by 6 bases; junction bases not matched to a gene: 6. CDR1 is SEHNR, CDR2 FQNEAQ, per germline (reference sequence). This CDR3 is 15 amino acids long. Here the CDR3 reads CASSPQGAGNSPLHF. The DNA for the CDR3 is TGTGCCAGCAGCCCTCAGGGGGCCGGTAATTCACCCCTCCACTTT.

The V call is TRBV4-2, the J call TRBJ2-3; the D gene is possibly TRBD1 (6 bases). The germline V gene has CDR1 LGHNA and CDR2 YNFKEQ. The ends were cut back, 0 bases at V and 9 bases at J, with 10 bases in the middle. The CDR3 runs 13 residues. The CDR3 nucleotides are TGTGCCAGCAGCCAAGAGGGGGCCCTCACGCAGTATTTT. This translates into CASSQEGALTQYF.

About this clone: Relative to the germline gene, one junction end is altered; a read error may explain this. V usage is TRBV30 and J usage is TRBJ2-5; TRBD1 is a possible D gene (5 bases). CDR1 and CDR2 from the germline V gene are GTSNPN and SVGIG (reference sequence). The CDR3 contains 14 residues. CDR3 DNA: TGTGCCTGGACCCCCGAAGACAGCCAAGAGAACCAGTACTTC. This translates into CAWTPEDSQENQYF.

V gene TRBV13 combines with J gene TRBJ2-7; 8 bases are shared with TRBD2. Germline CDR1 and CDR2: PRHDT and FYEKMQ (reference sequence). The CDR3 has 14 residues. J lost 4 bases, V lost 5 bases, and 7 bases had no gene match. This CDR3 is CASSRGKREYEQYF. The CDR3 region has the DNA TGTGCCAGCAGCCGTGGAAAGCGGGAGTACGAGCAGTACTTC.

The rearrangement uses TRBV25-1 and TRBJ1-1, with 9 positions matching TRBD1. Germline-derived CDR1 and CDR2 are MGHDK and SYGVNS. This CDR3 contains 12 residues. Trimming at V came to 7 bases and at J to 11 bases, leaving 8 bases not matched to a gene. The CDR3 region is CASTTGGQGAFF. CDR3 coding DNA: TGTGCCAGCACCACTGGGGGACAGGGCGCTTTCTTT.

The J gene is TRBJ2-5, the V gene TRBV4-1, with TRBD1 matching 11 bases. Germline assignment: CDR1 MGHRA and CDR2 YSYEKL. V shed 0 bases and J 4 bases; nucleotides not matched to a gene: 4. CDR3 length equals 16 residues. The CDR3 loop reads CASSQEGQGEGETQYF. Here the CDR3 DNA reads TGCGCCAGCAGCCAAGAGGGACAGGGGGAAGGAGAGACCCAGTACTTC.

The rearrangement uses TRBV4-2 and TRBJ2-7; no firm D call. Trimming cost V 0 bases and J 0 bases, with 6 bases left between them. This CDR3 comprises 14 residues. Germline V CDR1 and CDR2: LGHNA, YNFKEQ. The CDR3 loop reads CASSQEQVSYEQYF. The CDR3 region has the DNA TGTGCCAGCAGCCAAGAACAAGTCTCCTACGAGCAGTACTTC.

The CDR3: CAWSYLQGAPYEQYF. The CDR3 DNA follows: TGTGCCTGGAGTTACCTGCAGGGGGCCCCCTACGAGCAGTACTTC. This chain connects TRBV30 to TRBJ2-7, with 8 positions matching TRBD1. The CDR3 has 15 amino acids. The junction had 8 bases not matched to a gene; V was cut back by 2 bases and J by 2 bases. In germline, CDR1 is GTSNPN, CDR2 SVGIG (reference sequence).

The V and J genes are TRBV27 and TRBJ2-3; 10 bases align to TRBD2. Germline V CDR1 and CDR2: MNHEY, SMNVEV (reference sequence). This CDR3 is built from 15 residues. The V and J ends lost 8 bases and 3 bases, in that order; junction bases with no gene match: 8. The CDR3 sequence: CASRVEREGTDTQYF. CDR3 DNA sequence: TGTGCCAGCCGAGTCGAGCGGGAGGGTACAGATACGCAGTATTTT.

Remarks on this clone: One end of the junction varies from germline; a read error may be responsible. This specimen includes other DNA sequences encoding the same CDR3. The chain is built from TRBV2 and TRBJ1-1; D unclear. Germline assignment: CDR1 SNHLY and CDR2 FYNNEI. The CDR3 extends over 16 amino acids. This chain's CDR3 is CASSPETTIKNTEAFF. The CDR3, as DNA: TGTGCCAGCAGCCCCGAAACAACTATAAAGAACACTGAGGCTTTCTTT. Drawing the rest from reference TRBV2 and TRBJ1-1, the complete variable domain is EPEVTQTPSHQVTQMGQEVILRCVPISNHLYFYWYRQILGQKVEFLVSFYNNEISEKSEIFDDQFSVERPDGSNFTLKIRSTKLEDSAMYFCASSPETTIKNTEAFFGQGTRLTVV.

This chain links TRBV2 with TRBJ2-1; 11 bases map to TRBD2. The CDR3 runs 14 residues. Germline lookup yields CDR1 SNHLY and CDR2 FYNNEI. Trimming at V came to 6 bases and at J to 5 bases, leaving 3 bases not matched to a gene. The CDR3 coding sequence is TGTGCCAGCAGCCCGACTAGCGGGGACAATGAGCAGTTCTTC. Amino acids: CASSPTSGDNEQFF.